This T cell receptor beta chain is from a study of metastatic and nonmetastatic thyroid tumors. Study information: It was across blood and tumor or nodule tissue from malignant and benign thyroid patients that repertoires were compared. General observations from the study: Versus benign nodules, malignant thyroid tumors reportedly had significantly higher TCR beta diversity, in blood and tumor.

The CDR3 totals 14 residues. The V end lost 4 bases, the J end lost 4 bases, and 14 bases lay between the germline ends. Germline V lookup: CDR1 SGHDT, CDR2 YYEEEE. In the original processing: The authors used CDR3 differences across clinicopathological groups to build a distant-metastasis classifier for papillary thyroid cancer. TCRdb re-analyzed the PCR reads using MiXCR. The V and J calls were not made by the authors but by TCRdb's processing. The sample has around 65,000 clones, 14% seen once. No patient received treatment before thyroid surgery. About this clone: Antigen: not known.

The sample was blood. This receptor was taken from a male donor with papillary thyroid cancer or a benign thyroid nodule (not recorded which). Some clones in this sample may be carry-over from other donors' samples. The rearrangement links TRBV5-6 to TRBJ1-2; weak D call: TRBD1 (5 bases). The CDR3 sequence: CASSLGRSVYGYTF. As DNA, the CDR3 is TGTGCCAGCAGCCTGGGGCGGTCTGTCTATGGCTACACCTTC.